This T cell receptor beta chain was recorded in a study of Graves' ophthalmopathy and Graves' hyperthyroidism. V lost 0 bases to trimming and J lost 0 bases, with 12 bases between them. CDR3 length equals 16 residues. Germline V CDR1 and CDR2: MNHEY, SVGAGI. The authors amplified TCR beta CDR3 regions from RNA transcripts. An initial RT-PCR round employing HTBI primers preceded a second-round multiplex PCR. TCRdb reprocessed the multiplex PCR reads with MiXCR, giving one entry per CDR3 protein. The repertoire includes under 350,000 distinct CDR3 sequences, roughly 15% of them detected once, and approximately 13% sits in the top ten. This clonotype appeared many times.

The material sequenced was peripheral blood. The receptor was isolated from an adult man with Graves' ophthalmopathy. The chain carries TRBV6-5 and TRBJ2-7; D call uncertain. The CDR3 DNA reads TGTGCCAGCAGTTACTCAGGGCTTACAGACTCCTACGAGCAGTACTTC. It yields the protein CASSYSGLTDSYEQYF.